This TCR beta chain came from a study of vaccination effects on CD4 cells after COVID-19. This clone was recorded only once. Its target is unknown. Antigen-specific CD4+ T cells were first expanded with viral peptide pools by the ViraFEST assay and only then sequenced. Isolating CD4+ T cells followed more than eight days of culture. Convalescent patients had PCR-confirmed SARS-CoV-2 infection between March and December 2020. V was pared by 0 bases and J by 7 bases, with 14 bases of the junction left unmatched. From germline, CDR1 is LGHNA and CDR2 YSLEER. The CDR3 spans 18 residues. Sequencing used immunoSEQ multiplex PCR; TCRdb keeps in-frame clones, though not all of them. Altogether roughly 30,000 clones are present, approximately 72% being singletons, with the ten largest covering under 35%. Study-level points and caveats: After vaccination, at late timepoints, clones induced by infection and by vaccine contracted markedly.

The TCR originated in a human donor who had a prior SARS-CoV-2 infection. The source was CD4+ T cells from PBMCs cultured with a peptide pool, collected before COVID-19 vaccination. The rearrangement links TRBV4-3 to TRBJ1-2; 10 bases line up with TRBD1. CDR3: CASSQDPWTGGSLGGYTF. CDR3 nucleotide sequence: TGCGCCAGCAGCCAAGACCCTTGGACAGGGGGAAGTTTGGGTGGCTACACCTTC.